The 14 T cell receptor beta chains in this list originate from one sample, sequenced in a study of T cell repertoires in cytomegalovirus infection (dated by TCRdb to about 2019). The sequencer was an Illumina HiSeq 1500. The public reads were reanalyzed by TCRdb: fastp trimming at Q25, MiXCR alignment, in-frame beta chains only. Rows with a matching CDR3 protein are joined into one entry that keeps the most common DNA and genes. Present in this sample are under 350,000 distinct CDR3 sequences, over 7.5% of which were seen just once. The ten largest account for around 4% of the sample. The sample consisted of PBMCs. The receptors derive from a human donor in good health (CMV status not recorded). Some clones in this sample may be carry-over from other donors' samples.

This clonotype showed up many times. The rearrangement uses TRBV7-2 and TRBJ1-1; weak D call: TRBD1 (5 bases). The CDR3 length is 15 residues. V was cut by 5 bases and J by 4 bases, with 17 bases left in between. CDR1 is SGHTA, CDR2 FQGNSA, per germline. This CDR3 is CASSPYLVGGTEAFF. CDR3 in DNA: TGTGCCAGCAGCCCCTATCTAGTTGGGGGCACTGAAGCTTTCTTT.

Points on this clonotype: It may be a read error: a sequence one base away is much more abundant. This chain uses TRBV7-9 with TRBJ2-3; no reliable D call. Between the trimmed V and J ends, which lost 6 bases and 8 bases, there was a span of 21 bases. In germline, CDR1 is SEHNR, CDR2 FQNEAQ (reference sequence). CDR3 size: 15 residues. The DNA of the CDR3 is TGTGCCAGCAGGCAATGGGGATCCTTTTCCGTTACGCAGTATTTT. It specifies CASRQWGSFSVTQYF.

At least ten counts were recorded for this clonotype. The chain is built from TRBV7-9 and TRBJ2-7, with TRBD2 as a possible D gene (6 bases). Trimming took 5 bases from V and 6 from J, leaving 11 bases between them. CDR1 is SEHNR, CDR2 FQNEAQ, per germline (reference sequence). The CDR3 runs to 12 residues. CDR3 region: CASSRGDPEQYF. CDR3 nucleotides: TGTGCCAGCAGCCGCGGGGACCCCGAGCAGTACTTC.

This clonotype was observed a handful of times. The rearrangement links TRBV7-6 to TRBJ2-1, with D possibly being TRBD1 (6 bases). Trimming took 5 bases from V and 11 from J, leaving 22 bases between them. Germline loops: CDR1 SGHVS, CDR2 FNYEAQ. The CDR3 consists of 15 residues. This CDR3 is CASSQTRTVGSQQFF. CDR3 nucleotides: TGTGCCAGCAGCCAAACCCGGACAGTCGGAAGTCAGCAGTTCTTC.

As DNA, the CDR3 is TGTGCCGGACGGCGGAGTGCCGGGGAGCTGTTTTTT. This codes for CAGRRSAGELFF. The chain carries TRBV6-6 and TRBJ2-2; no definite D call. Germline CDR1 reads MNHNY; CDR2 reads SVGAGI (reference sequence). The V and J ends lost 11 bases and 6 bases respectively, with 13 bases between them. This CDR3 has 12 residues.

CDR3 region: CASEEGQGSGQPQHF. CDR3 nucleotide sequence: TGTGCCTCGGAGGAAGGGCAGGGGTCCGGACAGCCCCAGCATTTT. The chain carries TRBV15 and TRBJ1-5; weak D call: TRBD1 (6 bases). Germline values: CDR1 LNHNV, CDR2 YYDKDF (reference sequence). The V end lost 11 bases, the J end lost 7 bases, and 24 bases lay between the germline ends. The CDR3 is 15 amino acids.

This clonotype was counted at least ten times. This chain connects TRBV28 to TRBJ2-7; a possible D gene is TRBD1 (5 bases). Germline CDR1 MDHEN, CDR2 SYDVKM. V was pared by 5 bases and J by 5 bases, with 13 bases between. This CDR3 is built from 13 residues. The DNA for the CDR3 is TGTGCCAGCAGTGGTGACAGTATCCACGAGCAGTACTTC. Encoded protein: CASSGDSIHEQYF.

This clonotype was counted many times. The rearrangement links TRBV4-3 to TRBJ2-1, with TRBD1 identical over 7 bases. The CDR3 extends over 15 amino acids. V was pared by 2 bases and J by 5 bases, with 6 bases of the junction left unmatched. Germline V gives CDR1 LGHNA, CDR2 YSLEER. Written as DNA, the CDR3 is TGCGCCAGCAGCCAACAACTAGGGGGCCACAATGAGCAGTTCTTC. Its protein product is CASSQQLGGHNEQFF.

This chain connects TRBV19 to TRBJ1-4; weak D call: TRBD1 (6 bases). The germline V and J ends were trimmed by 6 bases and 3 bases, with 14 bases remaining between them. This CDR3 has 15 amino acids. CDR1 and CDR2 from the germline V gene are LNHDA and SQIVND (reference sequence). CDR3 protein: CASRPLDRSNEKLFF. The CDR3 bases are TGTGCCAGTAGACCCCTGGACAGATCTAATGAAAAACTGTTTTTT.

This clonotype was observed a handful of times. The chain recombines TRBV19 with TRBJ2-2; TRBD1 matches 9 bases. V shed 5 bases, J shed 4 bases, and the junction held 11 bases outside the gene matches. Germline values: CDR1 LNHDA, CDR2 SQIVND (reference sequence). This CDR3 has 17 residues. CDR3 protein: CASSFRSGTGFTGELFF. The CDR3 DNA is TGTGCCAGTAGTTTCAGATCCGGGACAGGGTTCACCGGGGAGCTGTTTTTT.

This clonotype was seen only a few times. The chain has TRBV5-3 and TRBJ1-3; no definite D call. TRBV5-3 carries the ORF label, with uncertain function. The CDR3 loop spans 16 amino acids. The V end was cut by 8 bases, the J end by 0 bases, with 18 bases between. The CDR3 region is CASSPAGPHSGNTIYF. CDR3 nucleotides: TGTGCCAGCAGCCCCGCCGGGCCGCACTCTGGAAACACCATATATTTT.

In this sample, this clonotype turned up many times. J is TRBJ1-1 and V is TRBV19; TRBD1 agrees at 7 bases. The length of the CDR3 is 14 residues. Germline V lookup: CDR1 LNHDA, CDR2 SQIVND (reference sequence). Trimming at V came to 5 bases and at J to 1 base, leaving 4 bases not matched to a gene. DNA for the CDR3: TGTGCCAGTAGTGCGGACAGGCGGAACACTGAAGCTTTCTTT. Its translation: CASSADRRNTEAFF.

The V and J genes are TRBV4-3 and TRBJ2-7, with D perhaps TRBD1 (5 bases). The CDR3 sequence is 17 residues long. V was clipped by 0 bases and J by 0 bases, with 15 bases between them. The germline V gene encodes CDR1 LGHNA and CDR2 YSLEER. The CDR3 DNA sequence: TGCGCCAGCAGCCAAGAGGGGTGGGGCACCAGCTCCTACGAGCAGTACTTC. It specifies CASSQEGWGTSSYEQYF.

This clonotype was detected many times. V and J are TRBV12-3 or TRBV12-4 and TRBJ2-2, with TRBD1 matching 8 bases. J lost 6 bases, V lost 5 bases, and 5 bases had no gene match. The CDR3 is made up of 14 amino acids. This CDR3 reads CASSLGQGAGELFF. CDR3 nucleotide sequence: TGTGCCAGCAGTCTCGGACAGGGTGCCGGGGAGCTGTTTTTT.